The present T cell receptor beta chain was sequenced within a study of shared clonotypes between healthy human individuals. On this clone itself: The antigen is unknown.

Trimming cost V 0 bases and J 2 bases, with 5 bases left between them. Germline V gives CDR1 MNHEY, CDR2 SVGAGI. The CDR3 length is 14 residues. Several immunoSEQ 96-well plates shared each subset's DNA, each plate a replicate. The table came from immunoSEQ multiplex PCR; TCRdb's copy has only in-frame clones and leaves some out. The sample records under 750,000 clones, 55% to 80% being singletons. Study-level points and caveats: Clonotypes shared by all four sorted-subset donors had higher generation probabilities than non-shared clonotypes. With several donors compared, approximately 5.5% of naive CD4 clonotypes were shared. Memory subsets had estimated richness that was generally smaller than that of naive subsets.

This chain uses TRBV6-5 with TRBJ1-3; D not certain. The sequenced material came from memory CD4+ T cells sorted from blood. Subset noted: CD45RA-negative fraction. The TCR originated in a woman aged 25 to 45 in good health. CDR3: CASSYSTPGNTIYF. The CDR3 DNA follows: TGTGCCAGCAGTTACTCGACACCTGGAAACACCATATATTTT.